The rows below give T cell receptor beta chains drawn from one sample of a study of blood T cell repertoires in COVID-19. Repertoires were generated with immunoSEQ multiplex PCR, while TCRdb's copy carries only in-frame clones and drops some. Of fewer than 250,000 clones in the sample, over 75% were seen once. The specimen sequenced was PBMCs or T cells enriched from blood (not recorded which). All receptors derive from a man younger than 40 in a cohort exposed to, infected with or recovered from COVID-19 (not recorded which). Both conserved end residues are part of each CDR3. The D gene is left open where the match is weak. Some rows mark clone size as missing; the rest say once, few, many or name a class of expanded clone.

V gene: TRBV6-5; J gene: TRBJ2-5; clone size: once; D gene: NA; CDR3 DNA: TGTGCCAGTAGAAGGACAGCGGAGGAGACCCAGTACTTC; CDR3 protein: CASRRTAEETQYF
V gene: TRBV4-1; J gene: TRBJ2-5; clone size: NA; D gene: NA; CDR3 DNA: TGCGCCAGCAGTTCTTTTAACAACCAAGAGACCCAGTACTTC; CDR3 protein: CASSSFNNQETQYF
V gene: TRBV6-5; J gene: TRBJ1-1; clone size: few; D gene: NA; CDR3 DNA: TGTGCCAGCAGTTACCAGGGGAGCACTGAAGCTTTCTTT; CDR3 protein: CASSYQGSTEAFF
V gene: TRBV28; J gene: TRBJ2-7; clone size: NA; D gene: NA; CDR3 DNA: TGTGCCAGCACCGAGGTCGGTTCCTACGAGCAGTACTTC; CDR3 protein: CASTEVGSYEQYF
V gene: TRBV9; J gene: TRBJ2-5; clone size: once; D gene: NA; CDR3 DNA: TGTGCCAGCAGCGTAGCGGGAGCGAACCAAGAGACCCAGTACTTC; CDR3 protein: CASSVAGANQETQYF
V gene: TRBV28; J gene: TRBJ2-7; clone size: NA; D gene: TRBD2; CDR3 DNA: TGTGCCAGCAGTTTGCTAAACCAGGGCGGGAGGAGTCCATTCTTC; CDR3 protein: CASSLLNQGGRSPFF
V gene: TRBV7-9; J gene: TRBJ2-7; clone size: NA; D gene: TRBD1; CDR3 DNA: TGTGCCGGACCCCAGGGGGCCCACTACGAGCAGTACTTC; CDR3 protein: CAGPQGAHYEQYF
V gene: TRBV27; J gene: TRBJ2-7; clone size: NA; D gene: TRBD1; CDR3 DNA: TGTGCCAGCAGTTACGGACAGGTCTACGAGCAGTACTTC; CDR3 protein: CASSYGQVYEQYF
V gene: TRBV27; J gene: TRBJ2-1; clone size: NA; D gene: NA; CDR3 DNA: TGTGCCAGCGGAGGTTTTTCCTACAATGAGCAGTTCTTC; CDR3 protein: CASGGFSYNEQFF
V gene: TRBV19; J gene: TRBJ1-1; clone size: NA; D gene: TRBD1; CDR3 DNA: TGTGCCAGTACCAGACAGGGCGGCACTGAAGCTTTCTTT; CDR3 protein: CASTRQGGTEAFF
V gene: TRBV7-9; J gene: TRBJ2-3; clone size: NA; D gene: NA; CDR3 DNA: TGTGCCAGCAGCCCCCTCGAGCCCACAGATACGCAGTATTTT; CDR3 protein: CASSPLEPTDTQYF
V gene: TRBV6-6; J gene: TRBJ1-6; clone size: NA; D gene: NA; CDR3 DNA: TGTGCCAGCAGTACCCCCCCTAAGTTCATATATTCACCCCTCCACTTT; CDR3 protein: CASSTPPKFIYSPLHF
V gene: TRBV9; J gene: TRBJ2-7; clone size: NA; D gene: TRBD2; CDR3 DNA: TGTGCCAGCAGCGGAGGGAGGGTAAACTACGAGCAGTACTTC; CDR3 protein: CASSGGRVNYEQYF
V gene: TRBV5-1; J gene: TRBJ2-1; clone size: NA; D gene: TRBD2; CDR3 DNA: TGCGCCAGCAGCCCGGGGGGGAGCTCCTACAATGAGCAGTTCTTC; CDR3 protein: CASSPGGSSYNEQFF
V gene: TRBV10-3; J gene: TRBJ2-7; clone size: NA; D gene: TRBD1; CDR3 DNA: TGTGCCATCAGTGAGTCGGGACAGACCTCCTACGAGCAGTACTTC; CDR3 protein: CAISESGQTSYEQYF
V gene: TRBV11-1; J gene: TRBJ2-7; clone size: NA; D gene: NA; CDR3 DNA: TGTGCCAGCACCGGGGGACAGCACTACGAGCAGTACTTC; CDR3 protein: CASTGGQHYEQYF
V gene: TRBV7-6; J gene: TRBJ2-7; clone size: NA; D gene: TRBD2; CDR3 DNA: TGTGCCAGCAGCCCAGTACCAGGGACTAGCGGGAGGCAAAACTCCTACGAGCAGTACTTC; CDR3 protein: CASSPVPGTSGRQNSYEQYF
V gene: TRBV24-1; J gene: TRBJ2-1; clone size: NA; D gene: NA; CDR3 DNA: TGTGCCACCAGTGACTCCTTAGCCACGACCTACAATGAGCAGTTCTTC; CDR3 protein: CATSDSLATTYNEQFF
V gene: TRBV28; J gene: TRBJ1-2; clone size: once; D gene: TRBD1; CDR3 DNA: TGTGCCAGCAGTTTTTCCTCTCAGGGGGCGAGAGGCTACACCTTC; CDR3 protein: CASSFSSQGARGYTF
V gene: TRBV13; J gene: TRBJ2-7; clone size: NA; D gene: NA; CDR3 DNA: TGTGCCAGCAGCCAGGGACACTCCTCCTACGAGCAGTACTTC; CDR3 protein: CASSQGHSSYEQYF
V gene: TRBV19; J gene: TRBJ1-5; clone size: NA; D gene: NA; CDR3 DNA: TGTGCCAGTAGTACCCGCGACAGGTACCAGCCCCAGCATTTT; CDR3 protein: CASSTRDRYQPQHF
V gene: TRBV4-1; J gene: TRBJ2-7; clone size: NA; D gene: NA; CDR3 DNA: TGCGCCAGCAGCCAAGGTGATCCGACAGAAGAGCAGTACTTC; CDR3 protein: CASSQGDPTEEQYF
V gene: TRBV28; J gene: TRBJ1-4; clone size: NA; D gene: NA; CDR3 DNA: TGTGCCAGCAGTTACAACACAGTTAATGAAAAACTGTTTTTT; CDR3 protein: CASSYNTVNEKLFF
V gene: TRBV11-3; J gene: TRBJ2-1; clone size: NA; D gene: NA; CDR3 DNA: TGTGCCAGCAGCTACGGACAGCGCAACTACAATGAGCAGTTCTTC; CDR3 protein: CASSYGQRNYNEQFF
V gene: TRBV6-5; J gene: TRBJ2-1; clone size: NA; D gene: TRBD2; CDR3 DNA: TGTGCCAGCCGCCTAGCGGGAGGGAATGAGCAGTTCTTC; CDR3 protein: CASRLAGGNEQFF
V gene: TRBV2; J gene: TRBJ2-2; clone size: NA; D gene: NA; CDR3 DNA: TGTGCCAGCAGCCGGGCCGGGGAGCTGTTTTTT; CDR3 protein: CASSRAGELFF
V gene: TRBV2; J gene: TRBJ1-5; clone size: NA; D gene: TRBD1; CDR3 DNA: TGTGCCAGCAGAGCGGACAGGGGCGGTCAGCCCCAGCATTTT; CDR3 protein: CASRADRGGQPQHF
V gene: TRBV7-6; J gene: TRBJ1-3; clone size: NA; D gene: NA; CDR3 DNA: TGTGCCAGCAGCTTAGCCGGCGGGAGCTCTGGAAACACCATATATTTT; CDR3 protein: CASSLAGGSSGNTIYF
V gene: TRBV18; J gene: TRBJ1-2; clone size: NA; D gene: NA; CDR3 DNA: TGTGCCAGCTCACCGAAAGACAGTTCGGTGGGTGGCTACACCTTC; CDR3 protein: CASSPKDSSVGGYTF
V gene: TRBV4-2; J gene: TRBJ1-6; clone size: NA; D gene: NA; CDR3 DNA: TGTGCCAGCAGCCAAGAGGGCGACCGAATGTTAAATAATTCACCCCTCCACTTT; CDR3 protein: CASSQEGDRMLNNSPLHF
V gene: TRBV5-6; J gene: TRBJ2-3; clone size: NA; D gene: TRBD2; CDR3 DNA: TGTGCCAGCAGCTTTGGGACTAGCGGGTTCGGCACAGATACGCAGTATTTT; CDR3 protein: CASSFGTSGFGTDTQYF
V gene: TRBV13; J gene: TRBJ2-4; clone size: NA; D gene: TRBD2; CDR3 DNA: TGTGCCAGCAGCTCCCGGGGTAGCGGGAGTGGATGGGCCAAAAACATTCAGTACTTC; CDR3 protein: CASSSRGSGSGWAKNIQYF
V gene: TRBV29-1; J gene: TRBJ1-2; clone size: NA; D gene: NA; CDR3 DNA: TGCAGCGTTGAGGAAGCGAACTACCTTTATGGCTACACCTTC; CDR3 protein: CSVEEANYLYGYTF
V gene: TRBV2; J gene: TRBJ2-7; clone size: NA; D gene: TRBD1; CDR3 DNA: TGTGCCAGCAGTGGGACAGGGGGCATGACCTACGAGCAGTACTTC; CDR3 protein: CASSGTGGMTYEQYF
V gene: TRBV15; J gene: TRBJ1-4; clone size: NA; D gene: NA; CDR3 DNA: TGTGCCACCAGCAGAGAGGGAGTGGCTAATGAAAAACTGTTTTTT; CDR3 protein: CATSREGVANEKLFF
V gene: TRBV4-3; J gene: TRBJ2-7; clone size: NA; D gene: TRBD2; CDR3 DNA: TGCGCCAGCAGCCAATCACTAGCGGGAACCTACGAGCAGTACTTC; CDR3 protein: CASSQSLAGTYEQYF
V gene: TRBV5-6; J gene: TRBJ2-7; clone size: NA; D gene: TRBD2; CDR3 DNA: TGTGCCAGCAGCCAAAGACTAGCGGGAGTGTCCGAGCAGTACTTC; CDR3 protein: CASSQRLAGVSEQYF
V gene: TRBV7-9; J gene: TRBJ1-1; clone size: NA; D gene: NA; CDR3 DNA: TGTGCCAGCAGCCAGGCACCGCGGAACACTGAAGCTTTCTTT; CDR3 protein: CASSQAPRNTEAFF
V gene: TRBV10-3; J gene: TRBJ2-3; clone size: once; D gene: TRBD1; CDR3 DNA: TGTGCCATCAGTGAACAGGGGATTGGGGCAGATACGCAGTATTTT; CDR3 protein: CAISEQGIGADTQYF
V gene: TRBV7-2; J gene: TRBJ2-1; clone size: NA; D gene: TRBD2; CDR3 DNA: TGTGCCAGCAGCTTAGTCGGGACTAGGTCGTTGAATGAGCAGTTCTTC; CDR3 protein: CASSLVGTRSLNEQFF
V gene: TRBV11-2; J gene: TRBJ2-1; clone size: few; D gene: NA; CDR3 DNA: TGTGCCAGCAGCATGCAGGGGTACTCCTACAATGAGCAGTTCTTC; CDR3 protein: CASSMQGYSYNEQFF
V gene: TRBV24-1; J gene: TRBJ2-1; clone size: NA; D gene: NA; CDR3 DNA: TGTGCCACCAGTGTCGGTCTCTACAATGAGCAGTTCTTC; CDR3 protein: CATSVGLYNEQFF
V gene: TRBV2; J gene: TRBJ1-1; clone size: NA; D gene: NA; CDR3 DNA: TGTGCCAGCAGTGTGCAGATGAACACTGAAGCTTTCTTT; CDR3 protein: CASSVQMNTEAFF
V gene: TRBV28; J gene: TRBJ2-3; clone size: NA; D gene: TRBD2; CDR3 DNA: TGTGCCAGCAGTTTCCCTTTAGCGGGAGGGAGCACAGATACGCAGTATTTT; CDR3 protein: CASSFPLAGGSTDTQYF
V gene: TRBV4-2; J gene: TRBJ1-3; clone size: NA; D gene: NA; CDR3 DNA: TGTGCCAGCAGCCAAGGGAATATGGGTGGGAGTGGAAACACCATATATTTT; CDR3 protein: CASSQGNMGGSGNTIYF
V gene: TRBV7-2; J gene: TRBJ1-1; clone size: NA; D gene: NA; CDR3 DNA: TGTGCCAGCAGCTTATTGGGCGGAGGGAACACTGAAGCTTTCTTT; CDR3 protein: CASSLLGGGNTEAFF
V gene: TRBV5-1; J gene: TRBJ2-3; clone size: NA; D gene: TRBD2; CDR3 DNA: TGCGCCAGCAGCCCCCCCGGTGTTAGCGGGAGAGATACGCAGTATTTT; CDR3 protein: CASSPPGVSGRDTQYF
V gene: TRBV5-5; J gene: TRBJ2-7; clone size: NA; D gene: TRBD2; CDR3 DNA: TGTGCCAGCAGGGCGGGACTAGCTTTCTACGAGCAGTACTTC; CDR3 protein: CASRAGLAFYEQYF
V gene: TRBV28; J gene: TRBJ1-5; clone size: NA; D gene: NA; CDR3 DNA: TGTGCCAACGCCGTGGGCGGCAATCAGCCCCAGCATTTT; CDR3 protein: CANAVGGNQPQHF
V gene: TRBV5-1; J gene: TRBJ1-5; clone size: NA; D gene: NA; CDR3 DNA: TGCGCCAGCAGCTTGGACAGGAATCAGCCCCAGCATTTT; CDR3 protein: CASSLDRNQPQHF
V gene: TRBV11-2; J gene: TRBJ1-5; clone size: NA; D gene: TRBD1; CDR3 DNA: TGTGCCAGCAGGGGACAGGGAACTAATCAGCCCCAGCATTTT; CDR3 protein: CASRGQGTNQPQHF
V gene: TRBV18; J gene: TRBJ1-5; clone size: NA; D gene: NA; CDR3 DNA: TGTGCCAGCTCACCAGCGACAGAAAATCAGCCCCAGCATTTT; CDR3 protein: CASSPATENQPQHF
V gene: TRBV15; J gene: TRBJ1-2; clone size: NA; D gene: NA; CDR3 DNA: TGTGCCACCAGCAGCGACAGAGATTATGGCTACACCTTC; CDR3 protein: CATSSDRDYGYTF
V gene: TRBV16; J gene: TRBJ2-5; clone size: once; D gene: TRBD2; CDR3 DNA: TGTGCCAGCAGCCGTGCCGGGAGGGCCTTAGAGACCCAGTACTTC; CDR3 protein: CASSRAGRALETQYF
V gene: TRBV7-9; J gene: TRBJ1-1; clone size: NA; D gene: NA; CDR3 DNA: TGTGCCAGCAGCTTAGGGTCGGTCCGAGGGAACACTGAAGCTTTCTTT; CDR3 protein: CASSLGSVRGNTEAFF
V gene: TRBV7-9; J gene: TRBJ2-3; clone size: NA; D gene: TRBD2; CDR3 DNA: TGTGCCAGCAGCTTGGGTCTCAGCGGGAGACGGGCAGATACGCAGTATTTT; CDR3 protein: CASSLGLSGRRADTQYF
V gene: TRBV13; J gene: TRBJ2-7; clone size: NA; D gene: NA; CDR3 DNA: TGTGCCAGCGCTCTAGGGGGACCCTACGAGCAGTACTTC; CDR3 protein: CASALGGPYEQYF